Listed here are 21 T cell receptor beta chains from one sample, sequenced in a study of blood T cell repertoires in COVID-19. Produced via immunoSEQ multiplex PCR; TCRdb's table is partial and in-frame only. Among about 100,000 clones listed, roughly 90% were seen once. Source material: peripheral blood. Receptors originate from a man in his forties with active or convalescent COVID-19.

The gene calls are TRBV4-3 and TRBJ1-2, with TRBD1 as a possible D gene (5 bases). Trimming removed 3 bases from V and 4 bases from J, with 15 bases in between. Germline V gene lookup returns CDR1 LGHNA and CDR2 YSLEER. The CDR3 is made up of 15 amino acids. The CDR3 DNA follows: TGCGCCAGCAGCCAGGGGACCCTCGGGGGCTATGGCTACACCTTC. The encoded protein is CASSQGTLGGYGYTF.

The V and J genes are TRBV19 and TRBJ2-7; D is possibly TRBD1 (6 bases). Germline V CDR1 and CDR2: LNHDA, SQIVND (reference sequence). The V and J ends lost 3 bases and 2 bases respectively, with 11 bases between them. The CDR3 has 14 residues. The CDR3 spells CASSMGTFPYEQYF. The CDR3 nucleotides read TGTGCCAGTAGTATGGGGACATTTCCCTACGAGCAGTACTTC.

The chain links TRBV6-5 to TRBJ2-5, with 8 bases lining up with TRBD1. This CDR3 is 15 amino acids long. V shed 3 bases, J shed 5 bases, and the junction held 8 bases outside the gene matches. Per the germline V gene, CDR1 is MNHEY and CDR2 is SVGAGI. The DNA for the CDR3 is TGTGCCAGCAGTTATGGGCAGGGGGCCGGTGAGACCCAGTACTTC. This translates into CASSYGQGAGETQYF.

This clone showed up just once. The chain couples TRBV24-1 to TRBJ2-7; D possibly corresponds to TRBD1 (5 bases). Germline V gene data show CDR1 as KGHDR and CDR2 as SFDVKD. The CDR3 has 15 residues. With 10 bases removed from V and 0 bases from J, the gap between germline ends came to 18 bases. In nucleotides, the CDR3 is TGTGCCACGGGCAGACAGAGGTGGGTCTCCTACGAGCAGTACTTC. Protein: CATGRQRWVSYEQYF.

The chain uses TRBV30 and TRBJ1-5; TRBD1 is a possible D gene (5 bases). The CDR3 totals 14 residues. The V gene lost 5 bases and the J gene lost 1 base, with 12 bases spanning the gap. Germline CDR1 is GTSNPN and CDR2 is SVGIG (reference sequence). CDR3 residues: CAWEGFGSNQPQHF. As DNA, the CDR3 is TGTGCCTGGGAGGGGTTTGGGAGCAATCAGCCCCAGCATTTT.

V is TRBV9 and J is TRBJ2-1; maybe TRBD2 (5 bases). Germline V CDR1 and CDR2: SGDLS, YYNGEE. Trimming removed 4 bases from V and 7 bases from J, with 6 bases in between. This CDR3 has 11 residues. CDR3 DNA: TGTGCCAGCAGCCGGAGGAATGAGCAGTTCTTC. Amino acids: CASSRRNEQFF.

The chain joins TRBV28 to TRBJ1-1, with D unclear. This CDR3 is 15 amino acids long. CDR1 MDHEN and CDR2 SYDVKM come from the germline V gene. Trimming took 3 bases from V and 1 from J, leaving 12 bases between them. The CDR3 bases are TGTGCCAGCAGTTTGTGGGCAGAACAGAACACTGAAGCTTTCTTT. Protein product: CASSLWAEQNTEAFF.

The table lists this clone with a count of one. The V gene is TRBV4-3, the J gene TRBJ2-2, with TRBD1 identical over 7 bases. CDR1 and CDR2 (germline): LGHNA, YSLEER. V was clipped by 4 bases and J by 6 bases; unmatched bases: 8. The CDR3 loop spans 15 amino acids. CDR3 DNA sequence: TGCGCCAGCAGCCTATGGACAGGAGGCCCCGGGGAGCTGTTTTTT. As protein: CASSLWTGGPGELFF.

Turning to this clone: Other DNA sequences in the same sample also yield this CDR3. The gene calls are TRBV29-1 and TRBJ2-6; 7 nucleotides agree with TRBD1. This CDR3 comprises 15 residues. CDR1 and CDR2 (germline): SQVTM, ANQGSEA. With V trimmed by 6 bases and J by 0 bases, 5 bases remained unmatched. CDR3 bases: TGCAGCGTCAGACAGGGCAGCTCTGGGGCCAACGTCCTGACTTTC. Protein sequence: CSVRQGSSGANVLTF.

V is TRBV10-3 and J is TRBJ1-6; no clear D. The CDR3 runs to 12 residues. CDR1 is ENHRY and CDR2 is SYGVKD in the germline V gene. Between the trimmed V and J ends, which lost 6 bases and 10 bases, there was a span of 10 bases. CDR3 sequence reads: CAIRLEGSPLHF. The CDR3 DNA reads TGTGCCATCAGACTTGAGGGCTCACCCCTCCACTTT.

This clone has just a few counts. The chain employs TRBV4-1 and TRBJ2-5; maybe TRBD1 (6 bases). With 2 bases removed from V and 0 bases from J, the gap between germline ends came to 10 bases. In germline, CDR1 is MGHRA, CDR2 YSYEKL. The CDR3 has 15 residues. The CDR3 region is CASSQIDRYQETQYF. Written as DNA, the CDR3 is TGCGCCAGCAGCCAAATAGACAGGTACCAAGAGACCCAGTACTTC.

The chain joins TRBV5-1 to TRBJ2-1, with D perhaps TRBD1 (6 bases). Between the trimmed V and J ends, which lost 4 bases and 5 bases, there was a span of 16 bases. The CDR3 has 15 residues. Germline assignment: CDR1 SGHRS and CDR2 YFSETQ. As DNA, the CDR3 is TGCGCCAGCAGCACAATGACAGGAGGTGACAATGAGCAGTTCTTC. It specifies CASSTMTGGDNEQFF. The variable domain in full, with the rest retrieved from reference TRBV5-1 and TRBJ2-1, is KAGVTQTPRYLIKTRGQQVTLSCSPISGHRSVSWYQQTPGQGLQFLFEYFSETQRNKGNFPGRFSGRQFSNSRSEMNVSTLELGDSALYLCASSTMTGGDNEQFFGPGTRLTVL.

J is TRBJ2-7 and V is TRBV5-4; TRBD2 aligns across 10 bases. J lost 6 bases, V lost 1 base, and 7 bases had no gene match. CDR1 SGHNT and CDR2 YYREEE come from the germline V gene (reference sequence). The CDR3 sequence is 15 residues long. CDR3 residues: CASSLRGLAGVEQYF. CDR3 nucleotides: TGTGCCAGCAGCTTGAGAGGGCTAGCGGGAGTCGAGCAGTACTTC.

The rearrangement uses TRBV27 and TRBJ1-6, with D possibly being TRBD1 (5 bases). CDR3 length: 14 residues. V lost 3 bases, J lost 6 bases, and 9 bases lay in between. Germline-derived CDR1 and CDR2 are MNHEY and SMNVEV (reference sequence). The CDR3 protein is CASSFSQGNSPLHF. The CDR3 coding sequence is TGTGCCAGCAGTTTTAGTCAGGGTAATTCACCCCTCCACTTT.

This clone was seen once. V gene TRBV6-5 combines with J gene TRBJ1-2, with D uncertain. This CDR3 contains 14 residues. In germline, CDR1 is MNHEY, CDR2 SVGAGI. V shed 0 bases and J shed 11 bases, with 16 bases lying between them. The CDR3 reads CASSYSNYQAFYTF. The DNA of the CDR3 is TGTGCCAGCAGTTACTCGAATTATCAGGCCTTTTACACCTTC.

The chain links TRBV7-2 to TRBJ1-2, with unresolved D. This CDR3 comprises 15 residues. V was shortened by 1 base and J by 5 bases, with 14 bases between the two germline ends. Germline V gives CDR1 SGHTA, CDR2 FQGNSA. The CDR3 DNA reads TGTGCCAGCAGCTTAGGCGGCAGAGAGCGGTATGGCTACACCTTC. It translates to CASSLGGRERYGYTF.

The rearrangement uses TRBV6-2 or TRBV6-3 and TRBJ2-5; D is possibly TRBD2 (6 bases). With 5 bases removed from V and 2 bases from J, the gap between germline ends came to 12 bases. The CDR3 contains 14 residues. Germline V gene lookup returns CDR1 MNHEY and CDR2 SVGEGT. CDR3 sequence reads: CASSPPREQETQYF. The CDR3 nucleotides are TGTGCCAGCAGTCCGCCTCGGGAGCAAGAGACCCAGTACTTC.

The CDR3 sequence is CASSPPRGTGYEQYF. CDR3 coding DNA: TGTGCCAGCTCACCACCGCGCGGGACTGGCTACGAGCAGTACTTC. The rearrangement links TRBV18 to TRBJ2-7; D is possibly TRBD2 (6 bases). With 0 bases removed from V and 3 bases from J, the gap between germline ends came to 12 bases. The germline CDR1 and CDR2 sequences are KGHSH and LQKENI. The CDR3 contains 15 residues.

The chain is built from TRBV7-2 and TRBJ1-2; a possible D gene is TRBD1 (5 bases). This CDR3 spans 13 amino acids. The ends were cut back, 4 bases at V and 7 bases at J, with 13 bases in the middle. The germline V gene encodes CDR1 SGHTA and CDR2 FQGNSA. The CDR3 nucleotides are TGTGCCAGCAGCTCGACAGCGCTGAGTGGCTACACCTTC. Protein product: CASSSTALSGYTF.

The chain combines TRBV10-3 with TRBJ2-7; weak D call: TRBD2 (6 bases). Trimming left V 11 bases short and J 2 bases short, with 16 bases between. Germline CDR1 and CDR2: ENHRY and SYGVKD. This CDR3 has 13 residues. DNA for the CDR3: TGTGCCCCCCGGGAGATAGGGACCTACGAGCAGTACTTC. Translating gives CAPREIGTYEQYF.

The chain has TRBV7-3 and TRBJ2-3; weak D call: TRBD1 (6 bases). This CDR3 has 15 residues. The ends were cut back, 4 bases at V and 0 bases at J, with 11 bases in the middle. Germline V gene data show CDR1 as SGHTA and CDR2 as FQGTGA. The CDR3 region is CASSSTGQSTDTQYF. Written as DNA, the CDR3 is TGTGCCAGCAGCTCCACGGGACAAAGCACAGATACGCAGTATTTT.